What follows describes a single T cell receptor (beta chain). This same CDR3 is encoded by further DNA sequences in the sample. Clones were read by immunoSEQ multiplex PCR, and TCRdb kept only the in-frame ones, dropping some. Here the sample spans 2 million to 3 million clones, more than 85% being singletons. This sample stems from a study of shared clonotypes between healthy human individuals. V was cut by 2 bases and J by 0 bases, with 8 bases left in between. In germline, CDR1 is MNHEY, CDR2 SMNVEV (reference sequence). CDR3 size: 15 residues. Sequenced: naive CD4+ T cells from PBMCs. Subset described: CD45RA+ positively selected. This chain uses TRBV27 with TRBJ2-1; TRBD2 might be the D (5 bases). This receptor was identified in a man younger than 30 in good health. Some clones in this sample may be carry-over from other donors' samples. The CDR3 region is CASSLRGSSYNEQFF. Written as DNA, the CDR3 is TGTGCCAGCAGTTTAAGAGGGAGCTCCTACAATGAGCAGTTCTTC.